This record covers a single T cell receptor beta chain. Its specificity is not known. This sample's RNA came from whole unsorted tissue. Distant lung tissue was collected more than 3 cm away from the tumor edge. Donors were chemotherapy-naive, newly diagnosed lung cancer surgical patients in China, August–November 2014. This sample was taken from a study of tumor and adjacent non-tumor tissue in lung cancer. Study background: There were around 11 adenocarcinoma, a couple of squamous cell carcinoma and 1 small cell lung cancer cases. General study results and limits: Higher tumor TCR diversity was associated with shorter survival.

A modified ARM-PCR protocol with three rounds of nested PCR amplified TCRbeta. Using its own MiXCR run on the multiplex PCR reads, TCRdb lists one record per CDR3 protein. This sample has about 76,000 distinct CDR3 sequences, with approximately 80% found just once. This receptor was taken from a man in his sixties with non-small cell lung cancer. The sequenced material came from distant non-tumor lung tissue.

The chain's CDR3 is CARGFSDRGNEQFF. CDR3 sequence (DNA): TGTGCCAGGGGCTTTTCCGATAGGGGCAATGAGCAGTTCTTC. The chain carries TRBV12-3 or TRBV12-4 and TRBJ2-1; tentatively, D is TRBD1 (5 bases). Trimming left V 9 bases short and J 6 bases short, with 18 bases between. The CDR3 covers 14 residues.